The 2 T cell receptor beta chains below all came from one sample that was sequenced in a study of T cells in women clearing cervical HPV infection. The method was immunoSEQ multiplex PCR; TCRdb's version includes in-frame clones alone and lacks a portion of them. The sample has some 37,000 clones. The sequencing sample was made of blood buffy coat. These TCRs come from a woman aged 18 to 75 with a cervical HPV16 infection that either progressed to CIN3+ or cleared (not recorded which).

CDR3 DNA, as far as it was read: TGTGCCAGCAGCCCGGGGTTCGGTCAGCCC. Protein sequence: CASSPGFGQP. The CDR3 in its entirety is CASSPGFGQPQHF. V and J are TRBV7-2 and TRBJ1-5; D ambiguous. Read coverage stops 3 residues before the CDR3 terminus; the germline J gene supplies the remainder. The CDR3 has 13 amino acids. Germline-derived CDR1 and CDR2 are SGHTA and FQGNSA. V was clipped by 5 bases and J by 6 bases, with 11 bases between them. The full variable domain, completed using reference TRBV7-2 and TRBJ1-5, is GAGVSQSPSNKVTEKGKDVELRCDPISGHTALYWYRQSLGQGLEFLIYFQGNSAPDKSGLPSDRFSAERTGGSVSTLTIQRTQQEDSAVYLCASSPGFGQPQHFGDGTRLSIL.

Incomplete CDR3 DNA: TGTGCCAGCAGCCCCGGGACAGGGGGGACCTACGAG. It specifies CASSPGTGGTYE. The whole CDR3 reads CASSPGTGGTYEQYF. This rearrangement joins TRBV5-6 to TRBJ2-7; TRBD1 agrees at 11 bases. The read comes to an end 3 residues before the CDR3 does, leaving the germline J gene to fill in the end. CDR1 is SGHDT and CDR2 is YYEEEE in the germline V gene. V dropped 4 bases and J dropped 2; count of bases not matched to a gene: 5. The CDR3 has 15 residues.